The 16 T cell receptor beta chains below all came from one sample that was sequenced in a study of T cell responses to AZD1222 COVID-19 vaccine. The data were produced by immunoSEQ multiplex PCR, yet TCRdb's version contains in-frame clones alone and is incomplete. This table holds roughly 79,000 clones, around four fifths found once. The source material was peripheral blood, sampled on day 0 of AZD1222 vaccination. These receptors all stem from an adult in good health.

This chain links TRBV28 with TRBJ2-5; 8 nucleotides line up with TRBD1. The CDR3 has 12 residues. CDR1 and CDR2 (germline): MDHEN, SYDVKM. The V and J ends lost 10 bases and 5 bases, in that order; junction bases with no gene match: 6. The CDR3 loop reads CANTRGRETQYF. Here the CDR3 DNA reads TGTGCCAACACCAGGGGGCGGGAGACCCAGTACTTC.

Here the CDR3 reads CASSGQWNTEAFF. DNA for the CDR3: TGTGCCAGCAGCGGACAGTGGAACACTGAAGCTTTCTTT. V usage is TRBV6-5 and J usage is TRBJ1-1; TRBD1 might be the D (6 bases). Germline CDR1 MNHEY, CDR2 SVGAGI. The CDR3 is 13 residues long. The V and J ends lost 6 bases and 1 base respectively, with 9 bases between them.

The chain links TRBV7-2 to TRBJ2-2; D is ambiguous. Per the germline V gene, CDR1 is SGHTA and CDR2 is FQGNSA. The CDR3 runs 15 residues. Trimming took off 1 base at V and 1 base at J, with 7 bases between the two ends. The CDR3, as DNA: TGTGCCAGCAGCTTAGAGTACATGAACACCGGGGAGCTGTTTTTT. Translation gives CASSLEYMNTGELFF.

This rearrangement joins TRBV24-1 to TRBJ1-1, with unresolved D. Looked up from germline, CDR1 is KGHDR and CDR2 is SFDVKD. V lost 8 bases, J lost 6 bases, and 12 bases lay in between. The CDR3 contains 12 residues. This CDR3 is CATTSPRAEAFF. CDR3 nucleotides: TGTGCCACCACCTCACCGAGGGCTGAAGCTTTCTTT.

V usage is TRBV10-3 and J usage is TRBJ2-1, with 8 bases aligning to TRBD2. This CDR3 spans 15 amino acids. The V gene end was trimmed by 6 bases and the J gene end by 0 bases; junction bases not matched to a gene: 4. Germline CDR1 is ENHRY and CDR2 is SYGVKD. The CDR3 loop reads CAIRTSESSYNEQFF. The CDR3 DNA follows: TGTGCCATCAGGACTAGCGAGAGCTCCTACAATGAGCAGTTCTTC.

This clone came up once. The chain recombines TRBV15 with TRBJ1-1, with unresolved D. The germline V gene encodes CDR1 LNHNV and CDR2 YYDKDF (reference sequence). This CDR3 is 14 amino acids long. V was clipped by 0 bases and J by 11 bases, with 16 bases between them. The CDR3 spells CATSRDTTSQDAFF. In nucleotides, the CDR3 is TGTGCCACCAGCAGAGATACAACATCCCAGGATGCTTTCTTT.

The chain joins TRBV7-9 to TRBJ1-2; tentative D call: TRBD1 (6 bases). The CDR3 loop spans 15 amino acids. Per germline, CDR1 SEHNR and CDR2 FQNEAQ (reference sequence). Deletions cut 5 bases from V and 7 bases from J, with 20 bases between. The DNA for the CDR3 is TGTGCCAGCAGCCCTGGGACAACGGGCAGTCGTGGCTACACCTTC. It specifies CASSPGTTGSRGYTF.

Sample share makes this clone medium-sized. The rearrangement links TRBV28 to TRBJ2-7; unclear D gene. Germline CDR1 MDHEN, CDR2 SYDVKM. V was pared by 6 bases and J by 0 bases, with 12 bases between. This CDR3 is built from 14 residues. The CDR3 DNA sequence: TGTGCCAGCAGCTATGGACCGAGCTCCTACGAGCAGTACTTC. Its protein product is CASSYGPSSYEQYF. Combining the CDR3 with reference TRBV28 and TRBJ2-7 gives the whole variable domain DVKVTQSSRYLVKRTGEKVFLECVQDMDHENMFWYRQDPGLGLRLIYFSYDVKMKEKGDIPEGYSVSREKKERFSLILESASTNQTSMYLCASSYGPSSYEQYFGPGTRLTVT.

This clone was seen a handful of times. The V and J genes are TRBV19 and TRBJ1-1, with D possibly TRBD1 on 5 matching bases. Trimming took off 3 bases at V and 4 bases at J, with 15 bases between the two ends. CDR3 length equals 15 residues. Germline CDR1 and CDR2: LNHDA and SQIVND (reference sequence). CDR3 in DNA: TGTGCCAGTAGTATCCCACATGTAAGGGGCACTGAAGCTTTCTTT. This sequence encodes CASSIPHVRGTEAFF.

DNA for the CDR3: TGTGCCAGCAGTTCCTCCGCGGGACAGCGCTCCTACGAGCAGTACTTC. Protein product: CASSSSAGQRSYEQYF. The chain joins TRBV6-5 to TRBJ2-7; D might be TRBD1 (7 bases). Trimming took 4 bases from V and 0 from J, leaving 16 bases between them. This CDR3 has 16 residues. Germline V gene sequence: CDR1 MNHEY, CDR2 SVGAGI.

This rearrangement joins TRBV7-8 to TRBJ1-6; D may be TRBD1 (5 bases). Germline V CDR1 and CDR2: SGHVS, FQNEAQ. This CDR3 region has 19 residues. V dropped 3 bases and J dropped 5 bases, with 23 bases sitting between them. CDR3 residues: CASSLLNRDRRNHNSPLHF. CDR3 sequence (DNA): TGTGCCAGCAGCTTGCTGAACCGGGACCGGCGGAACCATAATTCACCCCTCCACTTT.

V usage is TRBV18 and J usage is TRBJ2-7; TRBD1 matches at 12 bases. CDR1 and CDR2 from the germline V gene are KGHSH and LQKENI. The CDR3 length is 16 residues. With V trimmed by 6 bases and J by 1 base, 7 bases remained unmatched. CDR3 loop: CASSMGQGALSYEQYF. CDR3 DNA sequence: TGTGCCAGCTCTATGGGACAGGGGGCTTTATCCTACGAGCAGTACTTC.

The chain is built from TRBV5-1 and TRBJ2-1; D unclear. Germline CDR1 and CDR2: SGHRS and YFSETQ. The CDR3 is made up of 11 amino acids. With 3 bases removed from V and 6 bases from J, the gap between germline ends came to 4 bases. The CDR3 bases are TGCGCCAGCAGCTCTAGCAATGAGCAGTTCTTC. Encoded protein: CASSSSNEQFF.

The chain has TRBV10-2 and TRBJ1-6; the match to TRBD1 covers 7 bases. This CDR3 region has 17 residues. Unmatched junction bases numbered 7, after V lost 3 bases and J lost 2 bases. Germline CDR1 WSHSY, CDR2 SAAADI. The chain's CDR3 is CASSEAQGPPYNSPLHF. The DNA of the CDR3 is TGCGCCAGCAGTGAAGCACAGGGGCCACCCTATAATTCACCCCTCCACTTT.

This clone was seen a single time. The rearrangement links TRBV7-9 to TRBJ2-1; D uncertain. Germline V gives CDR1 SEHNR, CDR2 FQNEAQ (reference sequence). The length of the CDR3 is 11 residues. Trimming stripped 3 bases from V and 8 bases from J, with 5 bases between. The CDR3 is CASSLFDEQFF. CDR3 sequence (DNA): TGTGCCAGCAGCTTGTTTGATGAGCAGTTCTTC.

This sequence joins TRBV18 and TRBJ1-1; D is ambiguous. With 3 bases removed from V and 6 bases from J, the gap between germline ends came to 11 bases. CDR1 KGHSH and CDR2 LQKENI come from the germline V gene. This CDR3 has 13 amino acids. In DNA form, the CDR3 reads TGTGCCAGCTCACCCAGCAGGTTACCTGAAGCTTTCTTT. It encodes CASSPSRLPEAFF.